The 20 T cell receptor beta chains reported below all come from one sample, sequenced in a study of response to subunit inactivated influenza vaccine. Using its own MiXCR run on the RT-PCR reads, TCRdb lists one record per CDR3 protein. In the table there are around 760,000 distinct CDR3 sequences, around 13% of which are singletons. The sequencing used PBMCs from blood, collected 14 to 15 days before vaccination. The receptors stem from a man between 45 and 60 years old who received an inactivated influenza vaccine.

This clonotype was observed a handful of times. This chain uses TRBV7-6 with TRBJ1-2; 7 bases are shared with TRBD1. The CDR3 covers 16 residues. The V gene's germline CDR1 is SGHVS and CDR2 FNYEAQ. V lost 1 base and J lost 4; bases outside the gene matches: 9. In DNA form, the CDR3 reads TGTGCCAGCAGCTTAGGTAGAGGGGGCACGGGCTATGGCTACACCTTC. The encoded protein is CASSLGRGGTGYGYTF.

In its sample, this clonotype was seen a few times. The rearrangement joins TRBV12-3 or TRBV12-4 to TRBJ2-1, with a possible D match to TRBD1 (5 bases). This CDR3 is 15 amino acids long. V dropped 6 bases and J dropped 3 bases, with 15 bases sitting between them. The CDR3 DNA follows: TGTGCCAGCAGGGCCAGTGGGGCCTTCTACAATGAGCAGTTCTTC. Amino acid sequence: CASRASGAFYNEQFF.

There are a few counts of this clonotype. The genes are TRBV10-3 and TRBJ2-3; D not certain. Trimming cost V 0 bases and J 7 bases, with 8 bases left between them. There are 13 residues in the CDR3. Germline V lookup: CDR1 ENHRY, CDR2 SYGVKD. The CDR3 nucleotides read TGTGCCATCAGTGAGTCGGGGTTAAATACGCAGTATTTT. This codes for CAISESGLNTQYF.

CDR3 sequence (DNA): TGCAGTGCTAGAGGGGCGACAGGGGGGGATCAGCCCCAGCATTTT. It is translated as CSARGATGGDQPQHF. V usage is TRBV20-1 and J usage is TRBJ1-5; TRBD1 agrees at 9 bases. Looked up from germline, CDR1 is DFQATT and CDR2 is SNEGSKA (reference sequence). The CDR3 runs 15 residues. Trimming cost V 1 base and J 5 bases; bases outside gene matches: 6.

This clonotype was counted many times. The chain couples TRBV10-3 to TRBJ2-2; 7 nucleotides align to TRBD1. Trimming cost V 6 bases and J 5 bases; bases outside gene matches: 6. CDR3 length: 14 residues. Looked up from germline, CDR1 is ENHRY and CDR2 is SYGVKD. CDR3: CAIRGQSRTGELFF. In DNA form, the CDR3 reads TGTGCCATCAGGGGACAGTCAAGGACCGGGGAGCTGTTTTTT.

This clonotype came up many times. This chain connects TRBV29-1 to TRBJ1-1; D gene uncertain. The ends were cut back, 3 bases at V and 5 bases at J, with 16 bases in the middle. The CDR3 length is 14 residues. Germline values: CDR1 SQVTM, CDR2 ANQGSEA. The CDR3 loop is CSVESTRGVTEAFF. CDR3 coding DNA: TGCAGCGTTGAGTCCACCCGGGGTGTTACTGAAGCTTTCTTT.

V usage is TRBV27 and J usage is TRBJ1-1; 7 positions match TRBD1. V gave up 6 bases and J gave up 5 bases; unmatched junction bases: 12. The germline V gene encodes CDR1 MNHEY and CDR2 SMNVEV (reference sequence). This CDR3 comprises 15 residues. CDR3: CASSPEEGARTEAFF. The CDR3 coding sequence is TGTGCCAGCAGCCCGGAGGAGGGGGCGCGGACTGAAGCTTTCTTT.

The sample holds a few counts of this clonotype. The chain combines TRBV7-9 with TRBJ2-3; 8 bases agree with TRBD2. The CDR3 spans 15 residues. Germline CDR1 and CDR2: SEHNR and FQNEAQ (reference sequence). V shed 5 bases and J 1 base; nucleotides not matched to a gene: 5. The CDR3 sequence is CASSASAGGTDTQYF. The CDR3, as DNA: TGTGCCAGCAGCGCCTCAGCGGGGGGCACAGATACGCAGTATTTT.

This clonotype was seen a handful of times. This rearrangement joins TRBV28 to TRBJ1-1; D gene unclear. V was clipped by 1 base and J by 2 bases, with 8 bases between them. Germline V gives CDR1 MDHEN, CDR2 SYDVKM. The CDR3 runs 14 residues. The CDR3 region is CASSLSTLNTEAFF. The DNA for the CDR3 is TGTGCCAGCAGTTTATCTACCCTTAACACTGAAGCTTTCTTT. The whole variable domain, filled in from reference TRBV28 and TRBJ1-1, reads DVKVTQSSRYLVKRTGEKVFLECVQDMDHENMFWYRQDPGLGLRLIYFSYDVKMKEKGDIPEGYSVSREKKERFSLILESASTNQTSMYLCASSLSTLNTEAFFGQGTRLTVV.

The rearrangement links TRBV20-1 to TRBJ2-3; 9 positions agree with TRBD2. Germline V lookup: CDR1 DFQATT, CDR2 SNEGSKA (reference sequence). CDR3 length equals 16 residues. The J segment lost 2 bases and the V segment lost 5 bases, leaving 11 bases of the junction unmatched. CDR3 sequence reads: CSAGGGSGGLTDTQYF. The CDR3 DNA sequence: TGCAGTGCTGGGGGAGGTAGCGGGGGACTCACAGATACGCAGTATTTT.

This clonotype was detected a few times. V and J are TRBV5-1 and TRBJ2-1; 8 nucleotides agree with TRBD2. The length of the CDR3 is 16 residues. V was clipped by 5 bases and J by 0 bases; unmatched bases: 7. Germline V gene data show CDR1 as SGHRS and CDR2 as YFSETQ. The CDR3 protein is CASRPSSGSSYNEQFF. The CDR3 DNA reads TGCGCCAGCAGGCCGTCAAGCGGGAGCTCCTACAATGAGCAGTTCTTC.

The J gene is TRBJ1-2, the V gene TRBV7-9, with TRBD1 as a possible D gene (5 bases). Trimming shortened V by 4 bases and J by 1 base, and 19 bases separated the two germline ends. CDR1 and CDR2 (germline): SEHNR, FQNEAQ (reference sequence). The CDR3 totals 17 residues. CDR3 loop: CASSSPFDSPSNYGYTF. CDR3 nucleotides: TGTGCCAGCAGCTCACCCTTTGACAGTCCTAGTAACTATGGCTACACCTTC.

This clonotype was counted between two and nine times. The J gene is TRBJ1-2, the V gene TRBV11-2; D gene unclear. This CDR3 comprises 13 residues. Germline CDR1 and CDR2: SGHAT and FQNNGV. V gave up 4 bases and J gave up 2 bases, with 8 bases separating them. This CDR3 is CASSSRRNYGYTF. The CDR3 bases are TGTGCCAGCAGCTCACGGAGAAACTATGGCTACACCTTC.

The chain employs TRBV5-6 and TRBJ1-2, with D unresolved. V lost 1 base, J lost 5 bases, and 6 bases lay in between. The CDR3 has 12 residues. From germline, CDR1 is SGHDT and CDR2 YYEEEE. CDR3 nucleotide sequence: TGTGCCAGCAGCTTGTTGGCTTATGGCTACACCTTC. It yields the protein CASSLLAYGYTF.

This clonotype was counted a few times. The V gene is TRBV29-1, the J gene TRBJ2-3; D tentatively reads TRBD1 or TRBD2 (6 bases each). Germline V gene sequence: CDR1 SQVTM, CDR2 ANQGSEA. This CDR3 is built from 13 residues. Trimming removed 5 bases at V and 3 bases at J, with 12 bases between. CDR3 DNA sequence: TGCAGCGTTCCGGGGGCGAGGACAGATACGCAGTATTTT. Translation gives CSVPGARTDTQYF.

This clonotype was found a few times. The genes are TRBV29-1 and TRBJ2-3, with TRBD1 as a possible D gene (5 bases). The germline V gene encodes CDR1 SQVTM and CDR2 ANQGSEA. CDR3 size: 14 residues. With 4 bases removed from V and 0 bases from J, the gap between germline ends came to 11 bases. CDR3 protein: CSVGDSPSTDTQYF. Written as DNA, the CDR3 is TGCAGCGTTGGTGACAGCCCTAGCACAGATACGCAGTATTTT.

The V and J genes are TRBV10-3 and TRBJ2-3; D may correspond to TRBD1 or TRBD2 (7 bases each). The CDR3 is 16 amino acids. Trimming stripped 7 bases from V and 0 bases from J, with 17 bases between. The germline V gene has CDR1 ENHRY and CDR2 SYGVKD. The CDR3 spells CAIKGARGESTDTQYF. The CDR3 nucleotides are TGTGCCATCAAGGGGGCACGGGGGGAAAGCACAGATACGCAGTATTTT.

This chain uses TRBV4-3 with TRBJ2-5; D might be TRBD1 (5 bases). V shed 0 bases and J shed 1 base, with 9 bases lying between them. The CDR3 sequence is 15 residues long. Germline CDR1 and CDR2: LGHNA and YSLEER. The DNA for the CDR3 is TGCGCCAGCAGCCAAGATTGGGGCTTCCAAGAGACCCAGTACTTC. Protein: CASSQDWGFQETQYF.

The rearrangement uses TRBV20-1 and TRBJ2-5; 8 positions match TRBD1. Germline CDR1 and CDR2: DFQATT and SNEGSKA (reference sequence). The CDR3 covers 13 residues. The CDR3 DNA sequence: TGCAGCGCAGGGACAGGCGGCCAAGAGACCCAGTACTTC. Amino acid sequence: CSAGTGGQETQYF.

CDR3 DNA sequence: TGTGCCAGCAGCGTAGCTGTCGGGACTAGCGGGAGTGACACCGGGGAGCTGTTTTTT. Encoded protein: CASSVAVGTSGSDTGELFF. The chain uses TRBV9 and TRBJ2-2; the match to TRBD2 covers 14 bases. V trimming: 0 bases; J trimming: 3 bases; junction bases outside the gene matches: 7. CDR1 is SGDLS and CDR2 is YYNGEE in the germline V gene. The CDR3 contains 19 residues.